A single sample gave rise to the 15 T cell receptor beta chains below, sequenced in a study of T cells in Graves' hyperthyroidism and ophthalmopathy (dated by TCRdb to between 2018 and 2021). Library preparation used multiplex PCR. The sequencing machine was an Illumina HiSeq 2000. The TCR beta CDR3 regions were amplified from the RNA transcripts. For the first round of RT-PCR on the TCR CDR3, the HTBI primer set was used together with the Qiagen OneStep RT-PCR kit. Using fastp trimming at Q25 and MiXCR clonotype assembly, TCRdb reanalyzed the public sequencing data and kept in-frame beta chains. Duplicate CDR3 protein sequences are folded into a single record with the most common DNA and genes. Across this sample there are roughly 380,000 distinct CDR3 sequences, with over 15% seen only once. The ten largest account for approximately 4% of the sample. The sample was blood. The source is a woman under 30 with Graves' hyperthyroidism.

This clonotype was observed at least ten times. The chain carries TRBV28 and TRBJ2-5; D not certain. This CDR3 contains 12 residues. Germline values: CDR1 MDHEN, CDR2 SYDVKM. Trimming cost V 3 bases and J 4 bases, with 6 bases left between them. The CDR3, as DNA: TGTGCCAGCAGTTTCGTTAGAGAGACCCAGTACTTC. It encodes CASSFVRETQYF.

This clonotype was detected many times. CDR3 in DNA: TGCAGTGCTCCCAGCAGCGAGGATGGCTACGAGCAGTACTTC. It codes for CSAPSSEDGYEQYF. This chain joins TRBV20-1 and TRBJ2-7; D remains unclear. V was shortened by 5 bases and J by 3 bases, with 17 bases between the two germline ends. The CDR3 runs to 14 residues. CDR1 is DFQATT, CDR2 SNEGSKA, per germline (reference sequence).

The V call is TRBV24-1, the J call TRBJ1-2; D is undetermined. Germline loops: CDR1 KGHDR, CDR2 SFDVKD. The CDR3 extends over 12 amino acids. V was trimmed by 4 bases and J by 4 bases, leaving 6 bases between them. The CDR3 here is CATSERGYGYTF. CDR3 sequence (DNA): TGTGCCACCAGTGAACGGGGCTATGGCTACACCTTC.

In this sample, this clonotype turned up many times. The chain carries TRBV4-1 and TRBJ1-6; D perhaps matches TRBD1 (6 bases). This CDR3 has 13 amino acids. V dropped 5 bases and J dropped 7 bases, with 9 bases sitting between them. The germline V gene encodes CDR1 MGHRA and CDR2 YSYEKL. The CDR3, as DNA: TGCGCCAGCAGCGTAGGGGGGAATTCACCCCTCCACTTT. Translation: CASSVGGNSPLHF.

This clonotype has at least ten counts. The chain recombines TRBV7-4 with TRBJ1-1; weak D call: TRBD1 (5 bases). CDR3 length: 13 residues. The germline V gene has CDR1 SGHVT and CDR2 SQSDAQ. Trimming shortened V by 7 bases and J by 8 bases, and 17 bases separated the two germline ends. The CDR3 sequence: CASTQWGTSEAFF. DNA of the CDR3: TGTGCCAGCACCCAATGGGGGACGTCCGAAGCTTTCTTT.

This chain links TRBV5-1 with TRBJ1-1, with D possibly matching TRBD1 (5 bases). The CDR3 contains 13 residues. The V end lost 4 bases, the J end lost 0 bases, and 7 bases lay between the germline ends. Germline V gene data show CDR1 as SGHRS and CDR2 as YFSETQ. Here the CDR3 reads CASSGAMNTEAFF. For the CDR3, the DNA is TGCGCCAGCAGCGGGGCGATGAACACTGAAGCTTTCTTT.

This clonotype was seen ten or more times. This sequence joins TRBV28 and TRBJ1-3, with D perhaps TRBD1 (5 bases). This CDR3 spans 15 amino acids. Trimming left V 6 bases short and J 3 bases short, with 15 bases between. Germline V gene data show CDR1 as MDHEN and CDR2 as SYDVKM. This chain's CDR3 is CASSEVGTDGNTIYF. In DNA, the CDR3 is TGTGCCAGCAGCGAGGTCGGGACTGATGGAAACACCATATATTTT.

This clonotype occurred many times. The chain joins TRBV6-1 to TRBJ2-5; 7 bases are shared with TRBD2. The CDR3 spans 15 residues. V was clipped by 5 bases and J by 8 bases; unmatched bases: 14. CDR1 is MNHNS, CDR2 SASEGT, per germline. The CDR3 DNA sequence: TGTGCCAGCAGTCCCCGGGACTACTCCGATGGCACCCAGTACTTC. This codes for CASSPRDYSDGTQYF.

This clonotype was seen repeatedly, ten times or more. The rearrangement uses TRBV2 and TRBJ1-3; D gene ambiguous. This CDR3 contains 12 residues. CDR1 and CDR2 (germline): SNHLY, FYNNEI. The ends were cut back, 1 base at V and 8 bases at J, with 6 bases in the middle. The CDR3 sequence: CASSEVRDTIYF. Here the CDR3 DNA reads TGTGCCAGCAGTGAAGTTCGGGACACCATATATTTT.

With regard to this clonotype: A junction end diverges from the germline sequence, so it may reflect a read error. The chain is built from TRBV20-1 and TRBJ2-7, with 9 bases lining up with TRBD2. The CDR3 is 15 residues long. Germline V gene lookup returns CDR1 DFQATT and CDR2 SNEGSKA (reference sequence). The CDR3 region is CSAPLSGGSLDEQHF. The CDR3 nucleotides are TGCAGTGCTCCGCTGAGCGGGGGGTCCCTCGACGAGCAGCACTTC.

The sample holds many counts of this clonotype. The V gene is TRBV25-1, the J gene TRBJ1-1, with D perhaps matching TRBD1 (5 bases). The CDR3 runs 14 residues. Trimming took 3 bases from V and 4 from J, leaving 12 bases between them. Germline V CDR1 and CDR2: MGHDK, SYGVNS. DNA for the CDR3: TGTGCCAGCAGTGATCGGGGGATGGGCACTGAAGCTTTCTTT. It codes for CASSDRGMGTEAFF.

This clonotype was counted ten times or more. The genes are TRBV20-1 and TRBJ2-7; 9 nucleotides agree with TRBD1. Germline CDR1 reads DFQATT; CDR2 reads SNEGSKA (reference sequence). This CDR3 has 15 amino acids. CDR3 DNA: TGCAGGGCTTCTTCCCGTCGACAGGGGGACTACGAGCAGTACTTC. Its translation: CRASSRRQGDYEQYF.

This clonotype was found many times. The genes are TRBV12-3 or TRBV12-4 and TRBJ1-1; the D is unclear. Trimming removed 4 bases from V and 1 base from J, with 7 bases in between. The CDR3 has 13 amino acids. CDR3 DNA: TGTGCCAGCAGTTCTGGGGAGAACACTGAAGCTTTCTTT. It encodes CASSSGENTEAFF.

This clonotype has a count of ten or more. The chain links TRBV6-5 to TRBJ2-5; 8 nucleotides align to TRBD1. J gave up 5 bases and V 0 bases, and 8 bases lay outside the gene matches. CDR3 size: 16 residues. Germline V lookup: CDR1 MNHEY, CDR2 SVGAGI. The CDR3 region is CASSYSKAGGEETQYF. The CDR3 coding sequence is TGTGCCAGCAGTTACTCGAAGGCAGGGGGCGAGGAGACCCAGTACTTC.

This clonotype was observed at least ten times. This chain joins TRBV11-1 and TRBJ1-1; D gene unclear. Looked up from germline, CDR1 is SGHAT and CDR2 is FQDESV (reference sequence). The CDR3 spans 16 residues. Trimming removed 1 base at V and 0 bases at J, with 12 bases between. The CDR3: CASSLEPGRLNTEAFF. The DNA for the CDR3 is TGTGCCAGCAGCTTAGAACCGGGTCGGTTGAACACTGAAGCTTTCTTT. Supplemented by reference TRBV11-1 and TRBJ1-1, the full variable domain reads EAEVAQSPRYKITEKSQAVAFWCDPISGHATLYWYRQILGQGPELLVQFQDESVVDDSQLPKDRFSAERLKGVDSTLKIQPAELGDSAMYLCASSLEPGRLNTEAFFGQGTRLTVV.